This T cell receptor beta chain stems from a study of T cells in Graves' hyperthyroidism and ophthalmopathy. Whole-study context: Peripheral blood sampling occurred at initial diagnosis, before any treatment.

General study results and limits: Researchers found most expanded thyroid clonotypes above 0.001 in blood as well. Model-based prediction identified ophthalmopathy a median approximately 6.2 months prior to its onset.

This clonotype was observed a few times. What it binds is not known. Trimming pared 6 bases from V and 1 base from J, leaving 11 bases between. Germline V gene lookup returns CDR1 SGHTS and CDR2 YDEGEE. CDR3 length equals 13 residues. The investigators amplified TCR beta CDR3 regions from RNA transcripts. An initial round of RT-PCR targeting the TCR CDR3 relied on the HTBI primer set. TCRdb re-analysed the multiplex PCR reads in MiXCR, keeping a single row per CDR3 protein. This table holds 550,000 to 700,000 distinct CDR3 sequences, 14% to 15% found once. Sample: blood. This chain links TRBV5-8 with TRBJ2-7; D possibly corresponds to TRBD2 (6 bases). The clonotype originates from a woman aged 40 to 50 with Graves' ophthalmopathy. CDR3 sequence: CASTQAGSYEQYF. The CDR3 DNA follows: TGTGCCAGCACCCAAGCGGGTTCCTACGAGCAGTACTTC.